Reported below is one T cell receptor (beta chain). These data belong to a study of blood T cell repertoires in COVID-19. Study details: Acute-phase and convalescent COVID-19 samples originated in the United States, Italy and Spain. From T cells, B-cell-depleted T cells, or PBMCs came the material, which was cDNA or gDNA.

Original data processing: Scientists estimated how many nucleated cells there were by amplifying reference gene primers. Here immunoSEQ multiplex PCR was the method, and the copy in TCRdb shows in-frame clones only, minus some. The DNA gave D and trimming, while V, J and clone size come from that table. The sample shows some 280,000 clones, around 90% of them seen only once. This clonotype was obtained from a middle-aged woman who had recovered from COVID-19. The sequencing input was peripheral blood.

CDR3 region: CASRGGTYNEQFF. CDR3 sequence (DNA): TGTGCCAGCAGGGGGGGGACCTACAATGAGCAGTTCTTC. This sequence joins TRBV28 and TRBJ2-1; 7 positions agree with TRBD2. With 6 bases clipped from V and 2 bases from J, the junction kept 1 base outside the gene matches. Per germline, CDR1 MDHEN and CDR2 SYDVKM. There are 13 residues in the CDR3.